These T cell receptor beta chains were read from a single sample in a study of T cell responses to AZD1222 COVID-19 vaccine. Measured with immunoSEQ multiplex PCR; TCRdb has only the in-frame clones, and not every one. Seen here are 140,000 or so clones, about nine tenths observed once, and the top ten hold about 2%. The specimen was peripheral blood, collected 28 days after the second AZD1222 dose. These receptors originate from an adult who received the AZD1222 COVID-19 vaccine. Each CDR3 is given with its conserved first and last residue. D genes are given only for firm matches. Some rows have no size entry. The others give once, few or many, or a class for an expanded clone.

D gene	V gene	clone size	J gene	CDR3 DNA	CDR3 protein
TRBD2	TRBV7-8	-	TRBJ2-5	TGTGCCAGCAGCTTCCTGACTAGCCGGGAGACCCAGTACTTC	CASSFLTSRETQYF
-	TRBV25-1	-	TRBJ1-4	TGTGCCAGCAGTGAACCGGCGAGAGAAAAACTGTTTTTT	CASSEPAREKLFF
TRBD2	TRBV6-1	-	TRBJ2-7	TGTGCCAGCAGTGAAGCGAGCGGGGGCCTATACTACGAGCAGTACTTC	CASSEASGGLYYEQYF
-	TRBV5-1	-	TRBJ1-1	TGCGCCAGCACGCAGAACACTGAAGCTTTCTTT	CASTQNTEAFF
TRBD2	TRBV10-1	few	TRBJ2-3	TGCGCCAGTGGAGCGGGAGGGCCCTCAGATACGCAGTATTTT	CASGAGGPSDTQYF
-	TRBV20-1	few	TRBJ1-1	TGCAGTGCTAGTATTGGGAACACTGAAGCTTTCTTT	CSASIGNTEAFF
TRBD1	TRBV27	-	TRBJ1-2	TGTGCCAGCAGTTCCCGGGACAGGGGTTACACCTTC	CASSSRDRGYTF
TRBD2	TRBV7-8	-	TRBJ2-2	TGTGCCAGCTCCTGGGTACCCTCAACTAGCGGGGGAAACACCGGGGAGCTGTTTTTT	CASSWVPSTSGGNTGELFF
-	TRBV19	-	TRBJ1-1	TGTGCCAGTAGTATGGGAAGGGACACTGAAGCTTTCTTT	CASSMGRDTEAFF
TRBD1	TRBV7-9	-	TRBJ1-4	TGTGCCAGCAGCTTACGCGGACAGGGCAATGAAAAACTGTTTTTT	CASSLRGQGNEKLFF
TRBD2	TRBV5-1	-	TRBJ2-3	TGCGCCAGCAGCTCCCAGACTAGCGGGAGGGCCGGGCCAGATACGCAGTATTTT	CASSSQTSGRAGPDTQYF
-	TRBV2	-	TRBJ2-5	TGTGCCAGCAGTGAGTACCAAGAGACCCAGTACTTC	CASSEYQETQYF
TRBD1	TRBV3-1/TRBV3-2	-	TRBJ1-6	TGTGCCAGCAGCCCAGTAGGTGGACAGGGCAATTCACCCCTCCACTTT	CASSPVGGQGNSPLHF
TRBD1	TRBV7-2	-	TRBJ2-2	TGTGCCAGCAGCTTACAGGGGGTGAGCACCGGGGAGCTGTTTTTT	CASSLQGVSTGELFF
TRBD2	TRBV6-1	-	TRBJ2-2	TGTGCCAGCAGTGAAGGTGGGGTAGCGGGAGGCCCAAACACCGGGGAGCTGTTTTTT	CASSEGGVAGGPNTGELFF
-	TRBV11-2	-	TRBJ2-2	TGTGCCAGCAGCATCGACAGGACCGGGGAGCTGTTTTTT	CASSIDRTGELFF
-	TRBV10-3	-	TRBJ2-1	TGTGCCATCAGTGATTACGGGAGCTCCTACAATGAGCAGTTCTTC	CAISDYGSSYNEQFF
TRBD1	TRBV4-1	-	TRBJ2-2	TGCGCCAGCAGCCGCAGGGGGTCTGGGGAGCTGTTTTTT	CASSRRGSGELFF
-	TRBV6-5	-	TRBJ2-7	TGTGCCAGCAGTTACGATAGATGGGGCGAGCAGTACTTC	CASSYDRWGEQYF
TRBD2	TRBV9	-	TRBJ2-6	TGTGCCAGCAGCGTACTAGCGGTCGCTGGGGCCAACGTCCTGACTTTC	CASSVLAVAGANVLTF
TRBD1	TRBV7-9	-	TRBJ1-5	TGTGCCAGCAGCTTCCCACGCCACAGGGGAGGGCAGCCCCAGCATTTT	CASSFPRHRGGQPQHF
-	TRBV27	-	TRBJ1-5	TGTGCCAGCAGTTTAAAGCCGGGGGGCGGCAATCAGCCCCAGCATTTT	CASSLKPGGGNQPQHF
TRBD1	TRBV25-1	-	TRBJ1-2	TGTGCCAGCACCGAGGAGGGGGCGGGCTACACCTTC	CASTEEGAGYTF
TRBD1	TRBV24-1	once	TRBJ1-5	TGTGCCACCAGTGATTTACGCTCGGCAGGGGGCGCCGCGATTCAGCCCCAGCATTTT	CATSDLRSAGGAAIQPQHF
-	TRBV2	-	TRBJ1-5	TGTGCCAGCGGTCCAAATAGCAATCAGCCCCAGCATTTT	CASGPNSNQPQHF
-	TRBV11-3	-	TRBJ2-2	TGTGCCAGCAGCTGGCGGGAGAACACCGGGGAGCTGTTTTTT	CASSWRENTGELFF
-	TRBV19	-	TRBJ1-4	TGTGCCAGTAGTATATCGGACAGCAGGAATGAAAAACTGTTTTTT	CASSISDSRNEKLFF
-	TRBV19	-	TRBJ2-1	TGTGCCAGTACCCCATACGAGGGCCCCCAGTTCTTC	CASTPYEGPQFF
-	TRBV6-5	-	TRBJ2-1	TGTGCCAGCAGTTACTCGTCTAGCCGGTCCTACAATGAGCAGTTCTTC	CASSYSSSRSYNEQFF
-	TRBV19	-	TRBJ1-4	TGTGCCAGTAGTATAACTTGGGTAGGGCGTACTGAAAAACTGTTTTTT	CASSITWVGRTEKLFF
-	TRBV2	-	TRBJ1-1	TGTGCCAGCAGGAGGAGTGGCGCAGCGAACACTGAAGCTTTCTTT	CASRRSGAANTEAFF
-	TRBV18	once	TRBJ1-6	TGTGCCAGCTCACCAGGGTGGGGGGGCCAGTCACCCCTCCACTTT	CASSPGWGGQSPLHF
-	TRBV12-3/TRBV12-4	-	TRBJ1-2	TGTGCCAGCAGACGCGGGGGCAATGGCTACACCTTC	CASRRGGNGYTF
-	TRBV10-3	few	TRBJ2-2	TGTGCCATCAGTGGTGGCACCGGGGAGCTGTTTTTT	CAISGGTGELFF
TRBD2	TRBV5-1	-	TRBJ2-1	TGCGCCAGCAGCTTGGGTAGCGCGGGAGGGCCTGTTGAGCAGTTCTTC	CASSLGSAGGPVEQFF
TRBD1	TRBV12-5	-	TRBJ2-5	TGTGCTAGTGGCTGGAGACCAGAGGGGGCTCAGGAGACCCAGTACTTC	CASGWRPEGAQETQYF
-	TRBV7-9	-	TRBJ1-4	TGTGCCAGCAGCTTAGCCGGGCAGCCTAATGAAAAACTGTTTTTT	CASSLAGQPNEKLFF
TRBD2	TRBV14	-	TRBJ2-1	TGTGCCAGCAGCCAAGCGTCTAGCGGGTACAATGAGCAGTTCTTC	CASSQASSGYNEQFF
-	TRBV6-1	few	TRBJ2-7	TGTGCCAGCAGTGAATGGGCGGCGGACACGGACTACGAGCAGTACTTC	CASSEWAADTDYEQYF
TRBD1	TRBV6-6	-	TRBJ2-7	TGTGCCAGCAGTTACTCCGGGACAGTACCCTCCTACGAGCAGTACTTC	CASSYSGTVPSYEQYF
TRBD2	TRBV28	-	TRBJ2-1	TGTGCCAGCCAACTAGCGGGGTTCTCCTACAATGAGCAGTTCTTC	CASQLAGFSYNEQFF
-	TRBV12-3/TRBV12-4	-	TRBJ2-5	TGTGCCAGCAGCCACCGGACGGGCGAGACCCAGTACTTC	CASSHRTGETQYF
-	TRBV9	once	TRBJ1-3	TGTGCCAGCAGCGTAACGACCGGAGGGTTTGGAAACACCATATATTTT	CASSVTTGGFGNTIYF
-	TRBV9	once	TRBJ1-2	TGTGCCAGCAGCGGCCGTGGGGGCCACGGGGATGGCTACACCTTC	CASSGRGGHGDGYTF
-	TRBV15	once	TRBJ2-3	TGTGCCACCAGCATAGGTGGCCGTAGGCAGTATTTT	CATSIGGRRQYF
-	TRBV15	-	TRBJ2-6	TGTGCCACCAGCAGAGATCCCACGGTGGCAGGAGGTACAGCTGGGGCCAACGTCCTGACTTTC	CATSRDPTVAGGTAGANVLTF
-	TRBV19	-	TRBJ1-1	TGTGCCAGTAGTATAGCGGGAACAGAAGCTTTCTTT	CASSIAGTEAFF
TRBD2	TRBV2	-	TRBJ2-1	TGTGCCAGCAGTTTGAGCGGGAGGATCTCCTACAATGAGCAGTTCTTC	CASSLSGRISYNEQFF
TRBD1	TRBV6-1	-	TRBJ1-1	TGTGCCAGCAGTAAAGGGGACAGGGTTTGGGGGACTGAAGCTTTCTTT	CASSKGDRVWGTEAFF
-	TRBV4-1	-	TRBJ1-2	TGCGCCAGCAGCCAACCACAAAGGGCATTTGGAGGCTACACCTTC	CASSQPQRAFGGYTF
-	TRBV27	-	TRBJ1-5	TGTGCCAGCAGAAAGAAAGCAGGGGATAGCAATCAGCCCCAGCATTTT	CASRKKAGDSNQPQHF
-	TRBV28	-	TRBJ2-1	TGTGCCAGCAGTGTCCTTTTAGGGAGACACAATGAGCAGTTCTTC	CASSVLLGRHNEQFF
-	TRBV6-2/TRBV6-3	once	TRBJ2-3	TGTGCCAGCAGTTCCGGGACAAATGGAGATACGCAGTATTTT	CASSSGTNGDTQYF